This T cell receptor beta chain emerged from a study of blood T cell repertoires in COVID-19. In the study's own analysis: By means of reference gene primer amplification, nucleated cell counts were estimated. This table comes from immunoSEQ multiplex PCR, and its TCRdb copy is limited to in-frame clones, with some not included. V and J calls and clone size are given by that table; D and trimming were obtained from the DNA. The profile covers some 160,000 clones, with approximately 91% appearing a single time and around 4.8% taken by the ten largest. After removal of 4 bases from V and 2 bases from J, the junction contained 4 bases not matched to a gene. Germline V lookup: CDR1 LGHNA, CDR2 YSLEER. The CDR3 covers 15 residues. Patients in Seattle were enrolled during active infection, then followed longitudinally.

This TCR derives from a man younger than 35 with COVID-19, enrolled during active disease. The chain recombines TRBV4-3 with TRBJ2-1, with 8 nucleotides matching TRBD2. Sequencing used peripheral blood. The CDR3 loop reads CASSPAGGAYNEQFF. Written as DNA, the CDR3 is TGCGCCAGCAGCCCTGCCGGGGGGGCCTACAATGAGCAGTTCTTC.